The sequence of this TCR beta chain was determined in a study of breast tumors, draining lymph nodes, adjacent tissues. Study-level results: The lymph node origin of tumor T cells was framed as consistent with a hypothesis, not demonstrated. Tumor TCR diversity was below lymph nodes but above nontumor tissue. Data fit most tumor T cells coming from lymph node, expanding in tumor. Luminal-like breast cancer showed significantly greater tumor-nontumor repertoire similarity than basal-like breast cancer did.

Comment on this clonotype: The antigen remains unidentified.

TCRdb ran MiXCR on the multiplex PCR reads and lists one entry per CDR3 protein. The data contain more than 10,000 distinct CDR3 sequences, 50% to 60% of them singletons. Germline loops: CDR1 SEHNR, CDR2 FQNEAQ (reference sequence). The V segment lost 5 bases and the J segment 4 bases; nucleotides outside the gene matches: 9. The CDR3 sequence is 16 residues long. The sample was breast tumor tissue. The chain couples TRBV7-9 to TRBJ2-3, with TRBD1 matching 10 bases. This sequence originates from a female donor with breast cancer. Some clones in this sample may be carry-over from other donors' samples. The CDR3 spells CASSPPGTGVPDTQYF. The CDR3 coding sequence is TGTGCCAGCAGCCCTCCCGGGACAGGGGTGCCAGATACGCAGTATTTT.